The 25 T cell receptor beta chains below were found in one sample sequenced in a study of cytomegalovirus exposure and HLA in healthy donors (dated by TCRdb to 2016 to 2017). Libraries were prepared through the immunoSEQ multiplex PCR assay. The multiplex PCR relied on a mix of 60 forward primers for TCR Vbeta segments and 13 reverse primers for TCR Jbeta segments. TCRdb holds this immuneACCESS table with in-frame rearrangements only. Some clones are missing; in checked studies, unresolved V genes explain under half, and the rest has no known cause. The sample records 80,000 to 100,000 clones, roughly 70% of which are singletons. More than 20% of the sample belongs to the ten largest clones. The specimen was PBMCs. The receptors derive from a man in his thirties or forties in good health and CMV-seropositive.

The chain has TRBV29-1 and TRBJ1-5, with D perhaps TRBD1 (6 bases). The CDR3 extends over 12 amino acids. The V gene's germline CDR1 is SQVTM and CDR2 ANQGSEA. The ends were cut back, 4 bases at V and 7 bases at J, with 11 bases in the middle. The CDR3: CSVGTAAQPQHF. The CDR3 DNA reads as TGCAGCGTTGGGACAGCAGCCCAGCCCCAGCATTTT. Full variable domain (remainder filled in from reference TRBV29-1 and TRBJ1-5): SAVISQKPSRDICQRGTSLTIQCQVDSQVTMMFWYRQQPGQSLTLIATANQGSEATYESGFVIDKFPISRPNLTFSTLTVSNMSPEDSSIYLCSVGTAAQPQHFGDGTRLSIL.

The sample holds one count of this clone. The chain employs TRBV5-1 and TRBJ1-5; D gene ambiguous. The CDR3 has 15 residues. V gave up 0 bases and J gave up 5 bases, with 12 bases separating them. Germline CDR1 and CDR2: SGHRS and YFSETQ. CDR3 DNA: TGCGCCAGCAGCTTGGGACCGATAGCGGATCAGCCCCAGCATTTT. This translates into CASSLGPIADQPQHF.

V is TRBV5-1 and J is TRBJ1-2; D not resolved. The CDR3 has 14 residues. From germline, CDR1 is SGHRS and CDR2 YFSETQ. Trimming removed 4 bases from V and 8 bases from J, with 18 bases in between. The CDR3 loop is CASSPNGEFGGYTF. CDR3 sequence (DNA): TGCGCCAGCAGCCCCAACGGGGAATTCGGCGGCTACACCTTC.

The V gene is TRBV19, the J gene TRBJ2-7, with 10 bases matching TRBD1. Per the germline V gene, CDR1 is LNHDA and CDR2 is SQIVND (reference sequence). This CDR3 comprises 12 residues. CDR3 in DNA: TGTGCAACTGGACAGGGGGACTGGGAGCAGTACTTC. This translates into CATGQGDWEQYF.

This clone was found once. J is TRBJ2-5 and V is TRBV28; 10 bases are a match to TRBD1. This CDR3 has 16 residues. Germline V gives CDR1 MDHEN, CDR2 SYDVKM. V shed 5 bases and J 3 bases; nucleotides not matched to a gene: 9. CDR3 coding DNA: TGTGCCAGCAGTGGCTCCGGGACAGGGGAGGAAGAGACCCAGTACTTC. It yields the protein CASSGSGTGEEETQYF.

V is TRBV10-1 and J is TRBJ1-6, with a tentative D call TRBD1 (6 bases). Germline V gene lookup returns CDR1 WNHNN and CDR2 SYGVQD (reference sequence). Trimming pared 2 bases from V and 10 bases from J, leaving 9 bases between. The CDR3 consists of 13 residues. In DNA, the CDR3 is TGCGCCAGCAGTGAGAACAGGGTCTCACCCCTCCACTTT. This codes for CASSENRVSPLHF.

The V and J genes are TRBV6-6 and TRBJ1-2, with D unclear. The V gene lost 4 bases and the J gene lost 8 bases, with 8 bases spanning the gap. The V gene's germline CDR1 is MNHNY and CDR2 SVGAGI (reference sequence). This CDR3 is built from 11 residues. CDR3 region: CASSLREGYTF. CDR3 nucleotides: TGTGCCAGCAGTTTAAGGGAGGGCTACACCTTC.

J is TRBJ1-2 and V is TRBV11-1; possibly TRBD1 for D (6 bases). The germline gives CDR1 SGHAT, CDR2 FQDESV (reference sequence). This CDR3 is built from 14 residues. The V end was cut by 4 bases, the J end by 2 bases, with 11 bases between. CDR3 coding DNA: TGTGCCAGCAGCTCTTTGGACAGAAACTATGGCTACACCTTC. Translation: CASSSLDRNYGYTF. The entire variable domain, with the rest obtained from reference TRBV11-1 and TRBJ1-2, is as follows: EAEVAQSPRYKITEKSQAVAFWCDPISGHATLYWYRQILGQGPELLVQFQDESVVDDSQLPKDRFSAERLKGVDSTLKIQPAELGDSAMYLCASSSLDRNYGYTFGSGTRLTVV.

The chain couples TRBV9 to TRBJ1-1; D perhaps matches TRBD1 (6 bases). Per germline, CDR1 SGDLS and CDR2 YYNGEE. Trimming shortened V by 3 bases and J by 1 base, and 10 bases separated the two germline ends. The CDR3 runs to 14 residues. The CDR3 DNA follows: TGTGCCAGCAGCGGTGGGACAAGGAACACTGAAGCTTTCTTT. The encoded protein is CASSGGTRNTEAFF.

The rearrangement uses TRBV2 and TRBJ2-5, with TRBD2 identical over 15 bases. CDR3 length: 18 amino acids. Unmatched junction bases numbered 9, after V lost 6 bases and J lost 1 base. Germline V gene sequence: CDR1 SNHLY, CDR2 FYNNEI. The CDR3: CASSPGTSGGPFQETQYF. CDR3 bases: TGTGCCAGCAGCCCGGGGACTAGCGGGGGGCCGTTCCAAGAGACCCAGTACTTC. Full variable domain (remainder filled in from reference TRBV2 and TRBJ2-5): EPEVTQTPSHQVTQMGQEVILRCVPISNHLYFYWYRQILGQKVEFLVSFYNNEISEKSEIFDDQFSVERPDGSNFTLKIRSTKLEDSAMYFCASSPGTSGGPFQETQYFGPGTRLLVL.

The genes are TRBV6-6 and TRBJ1-1; D is possibly TRBD1 (5 bases). The CDR3 totals 13 residues. V was shortened by 10 bases and J by 1 base, with 13 bases between the two germline ends. Germline V gene data show CDR1 as MNHNY and CDR2 as SVGAGI (reference sequence). Here the CDR3 DNA reads TGTGCCATCGGGAGGGGTTCGAACACTGAAGCTTTCTTT. Its translation: CAIGRGSNTEAFF.

The chain is built from TRBV6-1 and TRBJ2-7, with TRBD2 as a possible D gene (6 bases). V lost 1 base, J lost 3 bases, and 16 bases lay in between. The germline gives CDR1 MNHNS, CDR2 SASEGT. The CDR3 has 16 amino acids. CDR3 loop: CASSEGTGLLFYEQYF. CDR3 nucleotides: TGTGCCAGCAGTGAAGGAACGGGACTCCTGTTCTACGAGCAGTACTTC.

This rearrangement joins TRBV6-5 to TRBJ2-1; D is undetermined. The CDR3 is 14 residues long. Trimming took 1 base from V and 0 from J, leaving 4 bases between them. Germline CDR1 is MNHEY and CDR2 is SVGAGI. The DNA for the CDR3 is TGTGCCAGCAGTTACTTAGTCTCCTACAATGAGCAGTTCTTC. Translated, it gives CASSYLVSYNEQFF.

The chain recombines TRBV6-6 with TRBJ2-7; TRBD2 aligns across 13 bases. V shed 6 bases, J shed 1 base, and the junction held 3 bases outside the gene matches. This CDR3 spans 15 amino acids. The germline V gene has CDR1 MNHNY and CDR2 SVGAGI (reference sequence). The CDR3 DNA follows: TGTGCCAGCAGAGAGGGACTAGCGGGATCCTACGAGCAGTACTTC. It encodes CASREGLAGSYEQYF.

The chain employs TRBV27 and TRBJ2-1, with a weak D call TRBD2 (7 bases). V was clipped by 5 bases and J by 4 bases, with 15 bases between them. Germline V gives CDR1 MNHEY, CDR2 SMNVEV (reference sequence). The CDR3 loop spans 15 amino acids. The CDR3 nucleotides read TGTGCCAGCAGTACACTAGGGGGGGGGTACAATGAGCAGTTCTTC. Its protein is CASSTLGGGYNEQFF.

The rearrangement links TRBV29-1 to TRBJ2-3; the D gene is possibly TRBD2 (6 bases). The CDR3 covers 13 residues. Germline V gene lookup returns CDR1 SQVTM and CDR2 ANQGSEA. V lost 6 bases, J lost 0 bases, and 10 bases lay in between. CDR3 in amino acids: CSVRGRSTDTQYF. The CDR3 DNA is TGCAGCGTGCGGGGAAGAAGCACAGATACGCAGTATTTT.

The chain recombines TRBV29-1 with TRBJ2-3; 10 bases agree with TRBD2. The CDR3 consists of 13 residues. Germline loops: CDR1 SQVTM, CDR2 ANQGSEA. The CDR3 sequence is CGTSGRATDTQYF. The DNA for the CDR3 is TGCGGTACGAGCGGGAGGGCCACAGATACGCAGTATTTT.

This sequence joins TRBV19 and TRBJ1-1; 9 bases line up with TRBD1. V lost 5 bases to trimming and J lost 6 bases; unmatched junction nucleotides: 7. The CDR3 spans 14 residues. Germline V gene data show CDR1 as LNHDA and CDR2 as SQIVND (reference sequence). In DNA form, the CDR3 reads TGTGCCAGTAGTCTACAGGGGGCTGAAGCTGAAGCTTTCTTT. Protein sequence: CASSLQGAEAEAFF. The full variable domain, rest sourced from reference TRBV19 and TRBJ1-1, is DGGITQSPKYLFRKEGQNVTLSCEQNLNHDAMYWYRQDPGQGLRLIYYSQIVNDFQKGDIAEGYSVSREKKESFPLTVTSAQKNPTAFYLCASSLQGAEAEAFFGQGTRLTVV.

CDR3 sequence reads: CSVAGRLAEGDTQYF. For the CDR3, the DNA is TGCAGCGTTGCCGGGAGACTAGCGGAGGGGGATACGCAGTATTTT. V and J are TRBV29-1 and TRBJ2-3, with TRBD2 matching 9 bases. This CDR3 is 15 amino acids long. Germline CDR1 SQVTM, CDR2 ANQGSEA. V lost 4 bases, J lost 6 bases, and 11 bases stayed unmatched.

The chain couples TRBV5-6 to TRBJ1-2; 9 bases agree with TRBD1. Unmatched junction bases numbered 7, after V lost 4 bases and J lost 6 bases. This CDR3 has 14 residues. Germline V gene sequence: CDR1 SGHDT, CDR2 YYEEEE. CDR3 in amino acids: CASSLGTGIDGYTF. In DNA form, the CDR3 reads TGTGCCAGCAGCCTAGGGACAGGGATCGATGGCTACACCTTC.

The V and J genes are TRBV11-3 and TRBJ2-1, with 7 nucleotides matching TRBD1. Germline lookup yields CDR1 SGHNT and CDR2 YENEEA. This CDR3 is 12 amino acids long. V was clipped by 4 bases and J by 10 bases; unmatched bases: 4. The CDR3 loop is CASSSTGSEQFF. In DNA form, the CDR3 reads TGTGCCAGCAGCTCGACAGGGAGCGAGCAGTTCTTC.

This chain connects TRBV5-1 to TRBJ2-6; a possible D gene is TRBD1 (6 bases). The CDR3 totals 17 residues. CDR1 and CDR2 from the germline V gene are SGHRS and YFSETQ. With 4 bases removed from V and 0 bases from J, the gap between germline ends came to 14 bases. The CDR3 protein is CASSVDRQISGANVLTF. CDR3 nucleotides: TGCGCCAGCAGCGTGGACAGACAGATCTCTGGGGCCAACGTCCTGACTTTC.

The chain employs TRBV4-2 and TRBJ1-1; D remains ambiguous. The CDR3 has 14 residues. Germline loops: CDR1 LGHNA, CDR2 YNFKEQ. V gave up 0 bases and J gave up 5 bases, with 10 bases separating them. CDR3 sequence (DNA): TGTGCCAGCAGCCAAGATGTCCGAGGGACTGAAGCTTTCTTT. Protein product: CASSQDVRGTEAFF.

This chain connects TRBV6-5 to TRBJ2-7, with 9 bases matching TRBD1. The germline CDR1 and CDR2 sequences are MNHEY and SVGAGI. This CDR3 spans 15 amino acids. The V segment lost 6 bases and the J segment 0 bases; nucleotides outside the gene matches: 6. Here the CDR3 reads CASRQGAHNSYEQYF. The CDR3, as DNA: TGTGCCAGCAGACAGGGGGCTCACAACTCCTACGAGCAGTACTTC.

The chain combines TRBV2 with TRBJ1-4; D unclear. The V and J ends lost 9 bases and 0 bases respectively, with 11 bases between them. The CDR3 totals 14 residues. Germline-derived CDR1 and CDR2 are SNHLY and FYNNEI. The CDR3 region is CASTYRATNEKLFF. The CDR3, as DNA: TGTGCCAGTACCTACAGAGCAACTAATGAAAAACTGTTTTTT. Variable domain in full (rest from reference TRBV2 and TRBJ1-4): EPEVTQTPSHQVTQMGQEVILRCVPISNHLYFYWYRQILGQKVEFLVSFYNNEISEKSEIFDDQFSVERPDGSNFTLKIRSTKLEDSAMYFCASTYRATNEKLFFGSGTQLSVL.